This paragraph covers one TCR beta chain sequence. Its antigen is still unknown. This sample was included in a study of CD8 T cells in ankylosing spondylitis. Each CDR3 protein is one row after TCRdb ran MiXCR on the 5' RACE reads. The sample shows roughly 90,000 distinct CDR3 sequences, around 8.3% of them seen only once. Study-level findings and limits: Ankylosing spondylitis blood seemed to carry a telltale TCR beta motif made of eight or nine highly homologous variants.

This receptor was taken from a male donor with ankylosing spondylitis. Material: blood, either unsorted or a sorted T cell fraction (not recorded which).

As DNA, the CDR3 is TGCGCCAGCAGCTTGGAAAAGACTAGCGGGAGCTCTGGGGCCAACGTCCTGACTTTC. Encoded protein: CASSLEKTSGSSGANVLTF. The chain joins TRBV5-1 to TRBJ2-6; 12 bases line up with TRBD2. The germline gives CDR1 SGHRS, CDR2 YFSETQ. V gave up 0 bases and J gave up 0 bases; unmatched junction bases: 4. The CDR3 runs 19 residues.